One and the same sample provided the 9 T cell receptor beta chains below, sequenced in a study of response to subunit inactivated influenza vaccine. TCRdb re-called the RT-PCR reads through MiXCR, storing one row per CDR3 protein. The sample comprises more than 700,000 distinct CDR3 sequences, 20% to 25% of which are singletons, and about 9.4% rests with the top ten. Sample: PBMCs from blood, taken 5 days after vaccination. Source of these receptors: a man between 45 and 60 years old who received an inactivated influenza vaccine.

The chain's CDR3 is CASSSPLTGYLEKLFF. Here the CDR3 DNA reads TGTGCCAGCAGCTCCCCTCTGACAGGGTATTTGGAAAAACTGTTTTTT. The chain combines TRBV7-4 with TRBJ1-4, with 7 bases aligning to TRBD1. After removal of 4 bases from V and 8 bases from J, the junction contained 13 bases not matched to a gene. The CDR3 extends over 16 amino acids. Germline V lookup: CDR1 SGHVT, CDR2 SQSDAQ.

This clonotype was observed many times. The V and J genes are TRBV12-3 or TRBV12-4 and TRBJ2-5, with 9 nucleotides matching TRBD1. The V and J ends lost 5 bases and 2 bases, in that order; junction bases with no gene match: 6. The CDR3 is 15 amino acids. The CDR3 protein is CASSRGQGRQETQYF. The CDR3, as DNA: TGTGCCAGCAGTAGGGGACAGGGACGTCAAGAGACCCAGTACTTC.

The chain joins TRBV7-9 to TRBJ2-5, with 9 positions matching TRBD2. The CDR3 runs 16 residues. Per germline, CDR1 SEHNR and CDR2 FQNEAQ (reference sequence). V shed 6 bases and J 2 bases; nucleotides not matched to a gene: 10. This chain's CDR3 is CASRSKAGGRQETQYF. In DNA, the CDR3 is TGTGCCAGCAGGTCTAAAGCGGGAGGCCGACAAGAGACCCAGTACTTC.

This clonotype was found a few times. The chain employs TRBV20-1 and TRBJ2-5; D possibly uses TRBD1 or TRBD2 (5 bases each). In germline, CDR1 is DFQATT, CDR2 SNEGSKA (reference sequence). The CDR3 totals 15 residues. V lost 1 base, J lost 1 base, and 13 bases lay in between. The CDR3 loop is CSARVQGRLQETQYF. For the CDR3, the DNA is TGCAGTGCTAGAGTCCAGGGACGGCTCCAAGAGACCCAGTACTTC.

The chain combines TRBV3-1 with TRBJ2-1; 7 bases match TRBD2. Germline V gene data show CDR1 as LGHDT and CDR2 as YNNKEL (reference sequence). V trimming: 4 bases; J trimming: 5 bases; junction bases outside the gene matches: 11. The CDR3 loop spans 16 amino acids. The CDR3 DNA is TGTGCCAGCAGCCCCATGAGGAGCGGGATTAACAATGAGCAGTTCTTC. The encoded protein is CASSPMRSGINNEQFF.

This clonotype was picked up a small number of times. This rearrangement joins TRBV10-2 to TRBJ2-1; the match to TRBD2 covers 7 bases. The CDR3 is 16 residues long. Per germline, CDR1 WSHSY and CDR2 SAAADI. The J segment lost 2 bases and the V segment lost 0 bases, leaving 4 bases of the junction unmatched. DNA for the CDR3: TGCGCCAGCAGTGAGTCCGGTGGGGGGGCCTACAATGAGCAGTTCTTC. Its protein product is CASSESGGGAYNEQFF.

V gene TRBV20-1 combines with J gene TRBJ1-1; TRBD1 matches 11 bases. Germline V gene lookup returns CDR1 DFQATT and CDR2 SNEGSKA (reference sequence). Losses at the gene ends were 6 bases for V and 3 bases for J; bases not matched to a gene: 12. The CDR3 loop spans 16 amino acids. The CDR3 coding sequence is TGCAGTGCACCCCGGACAGGGGGCCACATGGACACTGAAGCTTTCTTT. Translating it yields CSAPRTGGHMDTEAFF.

This clonotype was recorded many times. The rearrangement uses TRBV10-3 and TRBJ2-1, with 7 bases identical to TRBD2. The CDR3 extends over 16 amino acids. The germline CDR1 and CDR2 sequences are ENHRY and SYGVKD. V was clipped by 4 bases and J by 5 bases; unmatched bases: 11. CDR3 in amino acids: CAISVFVSGLNNEQFF. CDR3 DNA: TGTGCCATCAGTGTATTTGTTAGCGGGCTTAACAATGAGCAGTTCTTC.

The chain uses TRBV9 and TRBJ2-1, with D perhaps matching TRBD1 or TRBD2 (5 bases each). This CDR3 contains 16 residues. Germline lookup yields CDR1 SGDLS and CDR2 YYNGEE. V was clipped by 3 bases and J by 0 bases, with 13 bases between them. The CDR3 region has the DNA TGTGCCAGCAGCGCCGGGGACGCAAGCTCCTACAATGAGCAGTTCTTC. Translated, it gives CASSAGDASSYNEQFF.